The present entry profiles one T cell receptor (beta chain) with its context. The antigen remains undetermined. The junction shows a germline mismatch at one end, possibly a read error. The authors produced cDNA by 5'RACE using 10-nucleotide random UMIs. Sequencing runs each yielded over 170 million TCR-beta sequences from 15-18 subjects. TCRdb fed the 5' RACE reads into MiXCR, producing one record per CDR3 protein. The sample shows tens of thousands of distinct CDR3 sequences, about 10% of them seen only once. The V gene's germline CDR1 is SQVTM and CDR2 ANQGSEA. This CDR3 spans 18 amino acids. The record originates from a study of neurological immune-mediated disorders. Time point denoted: longitudinal time-point 1 (baseline). Where libraries were unsorted, they were derived from 2 million PBMCs stored at -80 degrees C. Study-wide results and limits: The greatest TCR clonal expansion appeared in HTLV-1-associated myelopathy and the smallest, falling below healthy controls, in multiple sclerosis.

The chain combines TRBV29-1 with TRBJ1-4; D might be TRBD1 (6 bases). The receptor comes from a male donor with HTLV-1-associated myelopathy (HAM/TSP). The specimen sequenced was PBMCs. The DNA for the CDR3 is TGCCGCGTTGGGGGCTCCGGCACAGGGTTCTCCGCTAATGAAAAACTGTTTTTT. The encoded protein is CRVGGSGTGFSANEKLFF.